This entry lists 27 T cell receptor beta chains sequenced from one sample in a study of blood T cells in healthy people across ages. Next came a second PCR, run for about 7 to 12 cycles, which used a sample-barcoded 5' primer along with a J-beta primer mix. Using its own MiXCR run on the 5' RACE reads, TCRdb lists one record per CDR3 protein. The table includes 800,000 to 950,000 distinct CDR3 sequences, around 49% detected once. Source material: blood. The receptor set was obtained from a man younger than 40 in good health.

In its sample, this clonotype was seen a few times. The chain joins TRBV2 to TRBJ2-3; a possible D gene is TRBD1 (5 bases). Germline CDR1 reads SNHLY; CDR2 reads FYNNEI. Trimming shortened V by 5 bases and J by 2 bases, and 17 bases separated the two germline ends. The CDR3 spans 16 residues. The CDR3 DNA is TGTGCCAGCAGTCCCGCGCTGGGCAGGGACACAGATACGCAGTATTTT. This codes for CASSPALGRDTDTQYF.

The chain uses TRBV28 and TRBJ2-3, with no clear D. Deletions cut 5 bases from V and 3 bases from J, with 15 bases between. Germline lookup yields CDR1 MDHEN and CDR2 SYDVKM. The CDR3 extends over 15 amino acids. CDR3 nucleotides: TGTGCCAGCAGTCCCCCTGCGGATCTTACAGATACGCAGTATTTT. Its translation is CASSPPADLTDTQYF.

A few counts support this clonotype. The genes are TRBV4-1 and TRBJ2-7, with TRBD1 identical over 8 bases. V gave up 3 bases and J gave up 0 bases; unmatched junction bases: 4. CDR1 and CDR2 from the germline V gene are MGHRA and YSYEKL. The CDR3 is made up of 15 amino acids. The DNA of the CDR3 is TGCGCCAGCAGCCAGGGACAGGACAGCTCCTACGAGCAGTACTTC. It translates to CASSQGQDSSYEQYF.

Of note for this clonotype: A much larger clone differs by one base, so this may be a read error. The chain has TRBV20-1 and TRBJ2-7; possibly TRBD1 or TRBD2 for D (5 bases each). The CDR3 spans 15 residues. Germline-derived CDR1 and CDR2 are DFQATT and SNEGSKA (reference sequence). The CDR3 DNA reads as TGCAGTGCTAGAGATCCCAGGGACCTAACCTACGGGCAGTACTTC. It specifies CSARDPRDLTYGQYF.

Notes on this clonotype: The junction departs from the called germline gene at one end, perhaps through a read error. This sequence joins TRBV2 and TRBJ2-3, with 11 bases fitting TRBD2. This CDR3 is built from 20 residues. In germline, CDR1 is SNHLY, CDR2 FYNNEI. The CDR3 loop reads CASSPKWSSGGARSTGTQYF. Written as DNA, the CDR3 is TGTGCCAGCAGCCCCAAGTGGAGTAGCGGGGGGGCTCGGAGCACAGGTACGCAGTATTTT.

This clonotype occurred a few times. This rearrangement joins TRBV7-2 to TRBJ1-2; D unclear. V dropped 5 bases and J dropped 4 bases, with 8 bases sitting between them. CDR3 length: 12 residues. The germline CDR1 and CDR2 sequences are SGHTA and FQGNSA. CDR3 coding DNA: TGTGCCAGCAGCGACACCCCCTATGGCTACACCTTC. This encodes CASSDTPYGYTF.

This clonotype was seen many times. The chain employs TRBV20-1 and TRBJ2-5; the D gene is possibly TRBD1 (6 bases). V was pared by 1 base and J by 2 bases, with 14 bases between. The CDR3 covers 15 residues. CDR1 and CDR2 from the germline V gene are DFQATT and SNEGSKA (reference sequence). CDR3 bases: TGCAGTGCTAGAGTCGTACCAGGGGTTCAAGAGACCCAGTACTTC. It yields the protein CSARVVPGVQETQYF.

This clonotype was detected a few times. CDR3 amino acids: CSARSDSYEQYF. The CDR3 DNA follows: TGCAGTGCTAGATCCGACAGCTACGAGCAGTACTTC. This sequence joins TRBV20-1 and TRBJ2-7; TRBD1 might be the D (5 bases). Trimming stripped 2 bases from V and 3 bases from J, with 8 bases between. Germline CDR1 reads DFQATT; CDR2 reads SNEGSKA (reference sequence). The CDR3 is 12 amino acids.

The genes are TRBV5-6 and TRBJ1-1; D gene unclear. The CDR3 is made up of 14 amino acids. CDR1 and CDR2 (germline): SGHDT, YYEEEE. V was shortened by 5 bases and J by 5 bases, with 16 bases between the two germline ends. The CDR3 here is CASSRRSRRTEAFF. CDR3 in DNA: TGTGCCAGCAGTCGTAGGAGTAGGAGGACTGAAGCTTTCTTT.

V usage is TRBV6-6 and J usage is TRBJ2-7; D unclear. V gave up 2 bases and J gave up 2 bases, with 10 bases separating them. CDR1 is MNHNY, CDR2 SVGAGI, per germline (reference sequence). The CDR3 consists of 14 residues. The CDR3 DNA reads as TGTGCCAGCAGTTACCGTCTAGGGACCTACGAGCAGTACTTC. Translating it yields CASSYRLGTYEQYF.

J is TRBJ2-7 and V is TRBV3-1, with TRBD2 matching over 7 bases. The V gene's germline CDR1 is LGHDT and CDR2 YNNKEL (reference sequence). This CDR3 spans 15 amino acids. The trim removed 3 bases at V and 0 bases at J, leaving 5 bases unmatched. The CDR3 nucleotides are TGTGCCAGCAGCCAGGGACTAAAAACCTCCTACGAGCAGTACTTC. It translates to CASSQGLKTSYEQYF.

The CDR3 protein is CASSQEKAGGAYEQYF. CDR3 in DNA: TGCGCCAGCAGCCAAGAAAAAGCGGGGGGCGCCTACGAGCAGTACTTC. This chain links TRBV4-3 with TRBJ2-7, with TRBD2 matching 9 bases. Germline V lookup: CDR1 LGHNA, CDR2 YSLEER. The ends lost 0 bases at V and 2 bases at J; junction bases unmatched: 5. The CDR3 is made up of 16 amino acids.

This chain connects TRBV28 to TRBJ1-1, with D tentatively TRBD1 (5 bases). Trimming took off 7 bases at V and 5 bases at J, with 20 bases between the two ends. Germline V gene sequence: CDR1 MDHEN, CDR2 SYDVKM. The CDR3 consists of 15 residues. The CDR3 nucleotides are TGTGCCAGCATCTTGGCGGCCAGGGTAGAAACTGAAGCTTTCTTT. This codes for CASILAARVETEAFF.

The rearrangement joins TRBV5-1 to TRBJ2-1, with 11 bases lining up with TRBD2. Germline V gene sequence: CDR1 SGHRS, CDR2 YFSETQ. V dropped 4 bases and J dropped 13; count of bases not matched to a gene: 7. The CDR3 sequence is 13 residues long. CDR3 nucleotides: TGCGCCAGCAGCGCCGTTCTAGCGGGGGGACAGTTCTTC. This sequence encodes CASSAVLAGGQFF.

CDR3 amino acids: CSVDQGTGETQYF. CDR3 sequence (DNA): TGCAGCGTTGACCAGGGAACTGGAGAGACCCAGTACTTC. The gene calls are TRBV29-1 and TRBJ2-5, with D perhaps TRBD1 (5 bases). CDR1 SQVTM and CDR2 ANQGSEA come from the germline V gene. Trimming left V 3 bases short and J 4 bases short, with 12 bases between. This CDR3 comprises 13 residues.

This clonotype has just a few counts. At one boundary the junction diverges from the germline segment, which might be a read error. The chain uses TRBV4-1 and TRBJ2-7; D is ambiguous. CDR3 length: 15 amino acids. Germline V gene data show CDR1 as MGHRA and CDR2 as YSYEKL. CDR3 sequence (DNA): TGCGCCAGTAGCCAAGATCAACAGTTCTCCTACGAGCAGTACTTC. Protein product: CASSQDQQFSYEQYF.

This clonotype was detected once. This chain links TRBV15 with TRBJ1-2; 7 nucleotides match TRBD1. V shed 2 bases, J shed 2 bases, and the junction held 5 bases outside the gene matches. CDR3 length: 15 amino acids. Germline V CDR1 and CDR2: LNHNV, YYDKDF (reference sequence). CDR3 amino acids: CATSRTRGANYGYTF. CDR3 DNA sequence: TGTGCCACCAGCAGAACCAGGGGGGCAAACTATGGCTACACCTTC.

This clonotype was found a few times. The chain has TRBV6-1 and TRBJ1-1, with D possibly being TRBD1 (6 bases). Germline CDR1 and CDR2: MNHNS and SASEGT. This CDR3 has 13 amino acids. V was trimmed by 7 bases and J by 6 bases, leaving 15 bases between them. In DNA, the CDR3 is TGTGCCAGCAACAGGGACATGTCCGCTGAAGCTTTCTTT. It yields the protein CASNRDMSAEAFF.

This chain joins TRBV9 and TRBJ2-1, with 10 bases fitting TRBD2. This CDR3 has 17 residues. After removal of 0 bases from V and 0 bases from J, the junction contained 3 bases not matched to a gene. Germline V gene data show CDR1 as SGDLS and CDR2 as YYNGEE. This CDR3 is CASSVATSGDSYNEQFF. The CDR3 nucleotides are TGTGCCAGCAGCGTAGCAACTAGCGGGGACTCCTACAATGAGCAGTTCTTC.

This clonotype was counted only a few times. V and J are TRBV6-1 and TRBJ2-5; TRBD1 might be the D (5 bases). The DNA matches TRBJ2-7 better at its end, which makes the J call doubtful. Germline V lookup: CDR1 MNHNS, CDR2 SASEGT. The CDR3 totals 13 residues. Here the CDR3 reads CASNSDGHYEQYF. CDR3 DNA sequence: TGTGCCAGCAATTCGGACGGACACTACGAGCAGTACTTC.

There are a few counts of this clonotype. The chain carries TRBV28 and TRBJ1-2, with D unresolved. Germline CDR1 MDHEN, CDR2 SYDVKM. The CDR3 spans 14 residues. Trimming took 2 bases from V and 4 from J, leaving 11 bases between them. CDR3 loop: CASSLGSDPYGYTF. CDR3 nucleotides: TGTGCCAGCAGTTTAGGATCAGACCCCTATGGCTACACCTTC.

A single count supports this clonotype. This chain uses TRBV11-3 with TRBJ2-5; 12 bases map to TRBD2. The CDR3 consists of 16 residues. V lost 5 bases to trimming and J lost 2 bases; unmatched junction nucleotides: 6. CDR1 SGHNT and CDR2 YENEEA come from the germline V gene. The CDR3 bases are TGTGCCAGCAGCGCTCAACTAGCGGGGGGACAAGAGACCCAGTACTTC. This translates into CASSAQLAGGQETQYF.

This sequence joins TRBV6-5 and TRBJ2-4, with 16 bases aligning to TRBD2. From germline, CDR1 is MNHEY and CDR2 SVGAGI. There are 16 residues in the CDR3. V was clipped by 3 bases and J by 7 bases; unmatched bases: 3. The CDR3 sequence is CASSYGTSGGENIQYF. CDR3 DNA sequence: TGTGCCAGCAGTTATGGGACTAGCGGGGGGGAGAACATTCAGTACTTC.

In its sample, this clonotype was seen a few times. This sequence joins TRBV4-1 and TRBJ2-3; no firm D call. Germline CDR1 MGHRA, CDR2 YSYEKL. Deletions cut 0 bases from V and 1 base from J, with 8 bases between. This CDR3 contains 15 residues. The CDR3 loop is CASSQDPARTDTQYF. The CDR3 nucleotides are TGCGCCAGCAGCCAAGATCCAGCCCGCACAGATACGCAGTATTTT.

The DNA of the CDR3 is TGTGCCAGCAGGCCTCCGGGACTAGCGGGGTGTGAGCAGTTCTTC. This sequence encodes CASRPPGLAGCEQFF. The J gene is TRBJ2-1, the V gene TRBV28, with 13 bases lining up with TRBD2. CDR1 is MDHEN and CDR2 is SYDVKM in the germline V gene. The CDR3 loop spans 15 amino acids. The junction had 8 bases not matched to a gene; V was cut back by 6 bases and J by 9 bases.

The chain is built from TRBV7-9 and TRBJ2-7, with D maybe TRBD2 (6 bases). CDR1 and CDR2 (germline): SEHNR, FQNEAQ (reference sequence). Deletions cut 0 bases from V and 6 bases from J, with 12 bases between. The CDR3 has 14 amino acids. CDR3 residues: CASSLALSGGEQYF. The DNA of the CDR3 is TGTGCCAGCAGCTTAGCCCTGTCCGGGGGCGAGCAGTACTTC.

The chain combines TRBV7-9 with TRBJ1-1, with D unresolved. Germline lookup yields CDR1 SEHNR and CDR2 FQNEAQ (reference sequence). The CDR3 contains 14 residues. Trimming pared 5 bases from V and 4 bases from J, leaving 14 bases between. The CDR3 protein is CASSHDASLTEAFF. The CDR3 DNA sequence: TGTGCCAGCAGCCATGACGCAAGCCTCACTGAAGCTTTCTTT.